The source of this T cell receptor (beta chain) is a study of cytomegalovirus exposure and HLA in healthy donors. Primers: 60 Vbeta forward and 13 Jbeta reverse. Generated by immunoSEQ multiplex PCR, the TCRdb table keeps only in-frame clones and is missing some. This repertoire shows about 150,000 clones, 86% found once; its top ten account for around 1.8%. From germline, CDR1 is GTSNPN and CDR2 SVGIG (reference sequence). This CDR3 has 13 residues. V was cut by 5 bases and J by 2 bases, with 12 bases left in between. What was sequenced was PBMCs. This rearrangement joins TRBV30 to TRBJ2-5; no clear D. This sequence was found in a woman under 30 in good health and CMV-seronegative. The CDR3 DNA follows: TGTGCCTGGGACTGGCAGTCTCAAGAGACCCAGTACTTC. Its protein is CAWDWQSQETQYF.